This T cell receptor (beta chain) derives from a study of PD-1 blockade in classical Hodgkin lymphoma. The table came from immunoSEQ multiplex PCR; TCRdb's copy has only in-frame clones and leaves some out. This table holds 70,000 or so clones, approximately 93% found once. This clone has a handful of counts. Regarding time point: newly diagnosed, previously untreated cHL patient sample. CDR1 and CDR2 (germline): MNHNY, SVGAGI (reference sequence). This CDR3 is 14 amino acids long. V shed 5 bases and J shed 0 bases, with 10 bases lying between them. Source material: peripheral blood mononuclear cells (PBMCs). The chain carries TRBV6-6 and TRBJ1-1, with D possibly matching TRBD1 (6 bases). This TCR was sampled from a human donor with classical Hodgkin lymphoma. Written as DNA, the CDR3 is TGTGCCAGCAGTAAAACAGGGTTGAACACTGAAGCTTTCTTT. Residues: CASSKTGLNTEAFF.